One and the same sample provided the 10 T cell receptor beta chains below, sequenced in a study of blood T cell repertoires in COVID-19. Only in-frame clones appear in the TCRdb table, and some are missing; sequencing was by immunoSEQ multiplex PCR. This table has 55,000 to 80,000 clones, about three quarters appearing once. Sequenced sample: peripheral blood. Receptors were obtained from a human donor in a cohort sampled during active COVID-19.

The CDR3 bases are TGTGCCAGCAGCTTAGAGGTGGGGCAACCCTACGAGCAGTACTTC. It yields the protein CASSLEVGQPYEQYF. The rearrangement links TRBV11-2 to TRBJ2-7; tentative D call: TRBD1 (5 bases). Between the trimmed V and J ends, which lost 0 bases and 2 bases, there was a span of 11 bases. Germline V gene lookup returns CDR1 SGHAT and CDR2 FQNNGV. The CDR3 runs to 15 residues.

The chain recombines TRBV18 with TRBJ2-2; D is undetermined. The length of the CDR3 is 17 residues. Trimming stripped 0 bases from V and 0 bases from J, with 11 bases between. Germline V lookup: CDR1 KGHSH, CDR2 LQKENI. CDR3 coding DNA: TGTGCCAGCTCACCACCAGAACTCGGTGCGAACACCGGGGAGCTGTTTTTT. Translating gives CASSPPELGANTGELFF.

The V and J genes are TRBV27 and TRBJ2-7; maybe TRBD1 (7 bases). The V and J ends lost 3 bases and 2 bases respectively, with 17 bases between them. The CDR3 consists of 16 residues. The V gene's germline CDR1 is MNHEY and CDR2 SMNVEV (reference sequence). The CDR3 spells CASSFFRGVEPYEQYF. The CDR3 nucleotides are TGTGCCAGCAGTTTTTTCAGGGGGGTAGAACCCTACGAGCAGTACTTC.

This clone was seen only a few times. The chain employs TRBV19 and TRBJ2-5; a weak D match, TRBD2 (6 bases). The CDR3 is made up of 14 amino acids. The germline CDR1 and CDR2 sequences are LNHDA and SQIVND (reference sequence). Trimming stripped 10 bases from V and 7 bases from J, with 22 bases between. This CDR3 reads CATKDGGPPGTQYF. In nucleotides, the CDR3 is TGTGCCACTAAAGACGGGGGTCCTCCGGGGACCCAGTACTTC.

V is TRBV6-5 and J is TRBJ1-4, with TRBD1 matching over 7 bases. The V gene end was trimmed by 6 bases and the J gene end by 4 bases; junction bases not matched to a gene: 8. Germline lookup yields CDR1 MNHEY and CDR2 SVGAGI. The CDR3 contains 15 residues. The CDR3 DNA reads as TGTGCCAGCAGCGTACTCGGGACAGATAATGAAAAACTGTTTTTT. It yields the protein CASSVLGTDNEKLFF.

The rearrangement joins TRBV30 to TRBJ1-2; 10 bases line up with TRBD1. The CDR3 is made up of 16 amino acids. Per the germline V gene, CDR1 is GTSNPN and CDR2 is SVGIG (reference sequence). J gave up 2 bases and V 2 bases, and 8 bases lay outside the gene matches. The CDR3 bases are TGTGCCTGGAGTCTCCGACAGGGGGCCCGCAACTATGGCTACACCTTC. It is translated as CAWSLRQGARNYGYTF.

This chain links TRBV9 with TRBJ2-2; 9 bases are a match to TRBD1. Germline CDR1 is SGDLS and CDR2 is YYNGEE. The junction had 5 bases not matched to a gene; V was cut back by 0 bases and J by 5 bases. CDR3 length equals 16 residues. The CDR3 nucleotides read TGTGCCAGCAGCGTAGCTCCACAGGGGGCAACCGGGGAGCTGTTTTTT. Encoded protein: CASSVAPQGATGELFF.

The chain combines TRBV18 with TRBJ1-6, with D tentatively TRBD1 (5 bases). V gave up 3 bases and J gave up 7 bases, with 13 bases separating them. The CDR3 loop spans 15 amino acids. CDR1 is KGHSH and CDR2 is LQKENI in the germline V gene. The CDR3 reads CASSPGGGGNSPLHF. CDR3 in DNA: TGTGCCAGCTCACCGGGGGGAGGCGGCAATTCACCCCTCCACTTT.

The chain has TRBV19 and TRBJ2-1; 8 nucleotides line up with TRBD2. The germline CDR1 and CDR2 sequences are LNHDA and SQIVND (reference sequence). The CDR3 runs to 15 residues. V lost 4 bases, J lost 6 bases, and 8 bases stayed unmatched. CDR3 residues: CASSTPGLAGNEQFF. CDR3 coding DNA: TGTGCCAGTAGTACCCCCGGACTAGCTGGCAATGAGCAGTTCTTC.

DNA for the CDR3: TGTGCCAGCAGCGGGCTAGCGGGCCTCCAAGAGACCCAGTACTTC. Translation gives CASSGLAGLQETQYF. The V and J genes are TRBV9 and TRBJ2-5, with 8 bases identical to TRBD2. The CDR3 contains 15 residues. CDR1 and CDR2 from the germline V gene are SGDLS and YYNGEE. V shed 3 bases, J shed 1 base, and the junction held 5 bases outside the gene matches. Full variable domain (missing parts from reference TRBV9 and TRBJ2-5): DSGVTQTPKHLITATGQRVTLRCSPRSGDLSVYWYQQSLDQGLQFLIQYYNGEERAKGNILERFSAQQFPDLHSELNLSSLELGDSALYFCASSGLAGLQETQYFGPGTRLLVL.